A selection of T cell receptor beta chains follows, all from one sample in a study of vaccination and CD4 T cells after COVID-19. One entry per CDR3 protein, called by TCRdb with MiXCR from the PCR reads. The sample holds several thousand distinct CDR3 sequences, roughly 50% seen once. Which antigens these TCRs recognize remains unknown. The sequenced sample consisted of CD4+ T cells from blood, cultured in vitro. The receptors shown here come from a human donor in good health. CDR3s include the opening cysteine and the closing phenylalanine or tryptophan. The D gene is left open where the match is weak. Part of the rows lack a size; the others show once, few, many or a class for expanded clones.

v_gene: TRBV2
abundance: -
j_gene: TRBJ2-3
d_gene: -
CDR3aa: CASSKNTRASTDTQYF
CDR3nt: TGTGCCAGCAGTAAAAACACCAGGGCCAGCACAGATACGCAGTATTTT

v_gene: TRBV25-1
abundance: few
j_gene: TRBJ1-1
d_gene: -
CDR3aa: CASLEQNQAFF
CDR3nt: TGTGCCAGCCTCGAACAGAACCAAGCTTTCTTT

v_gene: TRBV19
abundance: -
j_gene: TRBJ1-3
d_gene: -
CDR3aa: CASRRQTSGNTIYF
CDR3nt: TGTGCCAGTAGGCGCCAGACCTCTGGAAACACCATATATTTT

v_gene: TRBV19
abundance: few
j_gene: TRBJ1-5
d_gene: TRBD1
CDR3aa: CASTPGQGISSDQPQHF
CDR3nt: TGTGCCAGTACCCCGGGACAGGGAATTAGTTCGGATCAGCCCCAGCATTTT

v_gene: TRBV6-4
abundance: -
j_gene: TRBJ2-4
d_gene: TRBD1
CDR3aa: CASRGTALGLAKNIQYF
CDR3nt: TGTGCCAGCAGGGGGACAGCGTTGGGTCTAGCCAAAAACATTCAGTACTTC

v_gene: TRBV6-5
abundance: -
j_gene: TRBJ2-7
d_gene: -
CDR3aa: CASSYAAPAGSSYEQYF
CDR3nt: TGTGCCAGCAGTTACGCAGCTCCGGCTGGTTCTTCCTACGAGCAGTACTTC

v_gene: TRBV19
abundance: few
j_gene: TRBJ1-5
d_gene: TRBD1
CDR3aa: CASSTQGNQPQHF
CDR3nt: TGTGCCAGTAGCACACAGGGGAACCAGCCCCAGCATTTT

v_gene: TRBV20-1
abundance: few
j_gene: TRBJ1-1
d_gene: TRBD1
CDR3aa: CSARQGDTEAFF
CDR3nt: TGCAGTGCAAGACAGGGTGACACTGAAGCTTTCTTT

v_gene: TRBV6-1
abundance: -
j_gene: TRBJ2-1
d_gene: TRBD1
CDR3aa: CASRDRDLNEQFF
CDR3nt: TGTGCCAGCCGGGACAGGGACCTGAATGAGCAGTTCTTC

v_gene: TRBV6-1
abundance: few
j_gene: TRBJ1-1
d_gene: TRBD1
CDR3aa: CASSSTGRNTEAFF
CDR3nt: TGTGCCAGCTCCTCGACAGGGCGGAACACTGAAGCTTTCTTT

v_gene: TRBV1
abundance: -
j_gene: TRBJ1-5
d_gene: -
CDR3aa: CTSRKRDRANQPQHF
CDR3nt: TGCACGAGCAGGAAGAGGGATAGGGCCAATCAGCCCCAGCATTTT